This T cell receptor (beta chain) comes out of a study of blood T cells in healthy people across ages. This clonotype came up a few times. It was with a sample-barcoded 5' primer and a J-beta primer mix that a second PCR of roughly 7 to 12 cycles was run. TCRdb redid the calling of the 5' RACE reads with MiXCR, one entry per CDR3 protein. Of 800,000 or so distinct CDR3 sequences listed, 20% to 25% are singletons. With 2 bases clipped from V and 13 bases from J, the junction kept 15 bases outside the gene matches. This CDR3 contains 15 residues. Germline values: CDR1 SGDLS, CDR2 YYNGEE. In addition, the sample was reused for a study of T cells of mothers and their children. From that second work: Related and unrelated pairs show similar shaping of TCR recombination output by thymic selection.

The rearrangement links TRBV9 to TRBJ2-1, with 7 bases fitting TRBD1. This TCR was recovered from a boy aged 5-17 years in good health. The material sequenced was blood. Here the CDR3 reads CASSVLIEGAYGQFF. The CDR3 nucleotides read TGTGCCAGCAGCGTCTTGATTGAGGGGGCGTATGGCCAGTTCTTC. The full variable domain, in which reference TRBV9 and TRBJ2-1 provide the parts outside the CDR3, is DSGVTQTPKHLITATGQRVTLRCSPRSGDLSVYWYQQSLDQGLQFLIQYYNGEERAKGNILERFSAQQFPDLHSELNLSSLELGDSALYFCASSVLIEGAYGQFFGPGTRLTVL.